This passage covers 22 T cell receptor beta chains from one sample sequenced in a study of control samples from healthy donors and cancer patients. Measured with immunoSEQ multiplex PCR; TCRdb has only the in-frame clones, and not every one. The sample carries some 140,000 clones, about 94% recorded once. The sample comprised blood. Receptor source: a man in his forties or fifties in good health.

The CDR3 sequence is CASRGGFSPLHF. The CDR3 coding sequence is TGTGCCAGCAGAGGCGGATTTTCACCCCTCCACTTT. V usage is TRBV28 and J usage is TRBJ1-6; D gene unclear. Germline V gene lookup returns CDR1 MDHEN and CDR2 SYDVKM. Trimming cost V 6 bases and J 9 bases, with 9 bases left between them. The CDR3 extends over 12 amino acids.

The J gene is TRBJ2-1, the V gene TRBV14, with 13 bases matching TRBD2. The CDR3 spans 17 residues. Germline assignment: CDR1 SGHDN and CDR2 FVKESK. Trimming took 4 bases from V and 7 from J; bases not matched to a gene: 10. Here the CDR3 DNA reads TGTGCCAGCAGCCTTGGGACTAGCGGGGTCCCGGAGAATGAGCAGTTCTTC. It encodes CASSLGTSGVPENEQFF.

This clone appeared a few times. The chain uses TRBV6-1 and TRBJ1-1, with 11 bases fitting TRBD1. The V gene end was trimmed by 3 bases and the J gene end by 11 bases; junction bases not matched to a gene: 5. The V gene's germline CDR1 is MNHNS and CDR2 SASEGT. The CDR3 is made up of 13 amino acids. CDR3: CASSEDRGQRAFF. The CDR3 DNA reads as TGTGCCAGCAGTGAGGACAGGGGGCAGAGGGCTTTCTTT.

The V and J genes are TRBV5-1 and TRBJ1-1; TRBD1 matches at 7 bases. The V gene end was trimmed by 5 bases and the J gene end by 2 bases; junction bases not matched to a gene: 6. This CDR3 spans 14 amino acids. The V gene's germline CDR1 is SGHRS and CDR2 YFSETQ. The DNA of the CDR3 is TGCGCCAGCAGTGGAGGGGGCGGCAACACTGAAGCTTTCTTT. Protein: CASSGGGGNTEAFF.

This clone is a singleton in its sample. V is TRBV12-3 or TRBV12-4 and J is TRBJ1-2; D not certain. The CDR3 extends over 13 amino acids. Trimming took 5 bases from V and 4 from J, leaving 11 bases between them. CDR3 region: CASSRLSFYGYTF. CDR3 DNA sequence: TGTGCCAGCAGTCGACTGAGCTTCTATGGCTACACCTTC.

This rearrangement joins TRBV24-1 to TRBJ1-6, with unresolved D. CDR1 and CDR2 (germline): KGHDR, SFDVKD. Trimming removed 9 bases at V and 15 bases at J, with 26 bases between. The CDR3 is 15 amino acids. The CDR3 loop is CATHSISCLALGLHF. CDR3 DNA: TGTGCCACCCACTCCATCAGTTGTCTAGCTCTCGGCCTCCACTTT.

The chain links TRBV7-2 to TRBJ1-5; D is possibly TRBD1 (5 bases). This CDR3 contains 13 residues. Trimming shortened V by 3 bases and J by 5 bases, and 8 bases separated the two germline ends. The V gene's germline CDR1 is SGHTA and CDR2 FQGNSA. In DNA form, the CDR3 reads TGTGCCAGCAGCTTGGGGGAGGATCAGCCCCAGCATTTT. The encoded protein is CASSLGEDQPQHF. Drawing the rest from reference TRBV7-2 and TRBJ1-5, the complete variable domain is GAGVSQSPSNKVTEKGKDVELRCDPISGHTALYWYRQSLGQGLEFLIYFQGNSAPDKSGLPSDRFSAERTGGSVSTLTIQRTQQEDSAVYLCASSLGEDQPQHFGDGTRLSIL.

CDR3 protein: CASSSAGGAFIAGELFF. The CDR3 DNA reads as TGTGCCAGCAGTTCAGCCGGGGGGGCCTTTATCGCCGGGGAGCTGTTTTTT. The chain links TRBV28 to TRBJ2-2; the match to TRBD2 covers 8 bases. This CDR3 is built from 17 residues. CDR1 is MDHEN and CDR2 is SYDVKM in the germline V gene. V trimming: 4 bases; J trimming: 6 bases; junction bases outside the gene matches: 13.

The chain couples TRBV6-1 to TRBJ1-5; D uncertain. Trimming took off 1 base at V and 11 bases at J, with 15 bases between the two ends. The germline CDR1 and CDR2 sequences are MNHNS and SASEGT. The CDR3 covers 14 residues. This chain's CDR3 is CASSEGGFGRSQHF. The CDR3 region has the DNA TGTGCCAGCAGTGAAGGGGGATTTGGACGTTCCCAGCATTTT.

In this sample, this clone turned up once. The rearrangement uses TRBV9 and TRBJ1-4, with D perhaps matching TRBD1 (6 bases). The germline V gene has CDR1 SGDLS and CDR2 YYNGEE. This CDR3 contains 15 residues. The V end was cut by 4 bases, the J end by 2 bases, with 12 bases between. As DNA, the CDR3 is TGTGCCAGCAGCCCCCAGGGGAGGACTAATGAAAAACTGTTTTTT. This sequence encodes CASSPQGRTNEKLFF.

This chain links TRBV5-4 with TRBJ1-2; no firm D call. Trimming shortened V by 6 bases and J by 0 bases, and 9 bases separated the two germline ends. This CDR3 is 13 amino acids long. CDR1 and CDR2 (germline): SGHNT, YYREEE (reference sequence). The CDR3 bases are TGTGCCAGCACCGTCGGGGCTAACTATGGCTACACCTTC. This codes for CASTVGANYGYTF.

The chain employs TRBV3-1 (or the pseudogene TRBV3-2) and TRBJ1-2; D possibly corresponds to TRBD1 (6 bases). Germline V gene sequence: CDR1 LGHDT, CDR2 YNNKEL (reference sequence). V was pared by 3 bases and J by 4 bases, with 15 bases between. This CDR3 has 15 residues. The CDR3 is CASSQSIRGGYGYTF. CDR3 sequence (DNA): TGTGCCAGCAGCCAGTCGATCAGGGGCGGCTATGGCTACACCTTC.

The rearrangement links TRBV25-1 to TRBJ2-7; possibly TRBD1 or TRBD2 for D (6 bases each). CDR1 and CDR2 (germline): MGHDK, SYGVNS. V lost 2 bases and J lost 7, with 24 bases in between. The CDR3 spans 17 residues. CDR3 sequence reads: CASSEPPGGGKSGEQYF. CDR3 nucleotides: TGTGCCAGCAGTGAACCCCCCGGAGGGGGGAAGTCGGGGGAGCAGTACTTC.

This chain joins TRBV12-3 or TRBV12-4 and TRBJ1-2; D is unresolved. Trimming shortened V by 1 base and J by 4 bases, and 7 bases separated the two germline ends. This CDR3 region has 13 residues. Here the CDR3 DNA reads TGTGCCAGCAGTTTAGGGCCCCTCTATGGCTACACCTTC. It translates to CASSLGPLYGYTF.

The rearrangement uses TRBV9 and TRBJ1-2; 7 positions agree with TRBD1. Trimming cost V 0 bases and J 8 bases; bases outside gene matches: 10. Germline loops: CDR1 SGDLS, CDR2 YYNGEE. CDR3 length: 15 residues. The CDR3 nucleotides read TGTGCCAGCAGCGTAGGACAGGGCCGAGAAAGCGGCTACACCTTC. This gives the protein CASSVGQGRESGYTF.

The V and J genes are TRBV2 and TRBJ2-7, with 11 positions matching TRBD1. The CDR3 has 14 residues. The germline V gene has CDR1 SNHLY and CDR2 FYNNEI. The trim removed 8 bases at V and 3 bases at J, leaving 6 bases unmatched. Here the CDR3 DNA reads TGTGCCAGCGCCTCCGGGACAGGGGGCTACGAGCAGTACTTC. This gives the protein CASASGTGGYEQYF.

The rearrangement uses TRBV30 and TRBJ1-1; D remains ambiguous. Looked up from germline, CDR1 is GTSNPN and CDR2 is SVGIG (reference sequence). V was cut by 3 bases and J by 0 bases, with 14 bases left in between. CDR3 length equals 15 residues. In DNA form, the CDR3 reads TGTGCCTGGAGAGAGTGGACCGACTTGAACACTGAAGCTTTCTTT. The encoded protein is CAWREWTDLNTEAFF.

The rearrangement links TRBV24-1 to TRBJ1-4; D gene ambiguous. Germline V CDR1 and CDR2: KGHDR, SFDVKD. Deletions cut 12 bases from V and 6 bases from J, with 16 bases between. The CDR3 spans 13 residues. In nucleotides, the CDR3 is TGTGCCGCAGGAAAGTCACGGCATGAAAAACTGTTTTTT. This translates into CAAGKSRHEKLFF.

This chain links TRBV5-1 with TRBJ1-3; TRBD1 might be the D (6 bases). Germline CDR1 SGHRS, CDR2 YFSETQ. V was clipped by 0 bases and J by 5 bases, with 18 bases between them. The CDR3 is made up of 17 amino acids. CDR3 residues: CASSLAGDRGMRNTIYF. CDR3 nucleotides: TGCGCCAGCAGCTTGGCCGGCGATAGGGGGATGAGAAACACCATATATTTT.

The gene calls are TRBV28 and TRBJ2-3; no firm D call. V shed 8 bases and J shed 3 bases, with 12 bases lying between them. This CDR3 has 13 amino acids. Germline CDR1 MDHEN, CDR2 SYDVKM. The CDR3 DNA reads as TGTGCCAGCTTAAGCGCGTCTACAGATACGCAGTATTTT. Protein product: CASLSASTDTQYF.

The chain is built from TRBV27 and TRBJ2-2, with TRBD2 matching 9 bases. The V segment lost 3 bases and the J segment 7 bases; nucleotides outside the gene matches: 6. Germline CDR1 and CDR2: MNHEY and SMNVEV (reference sequence). CDR3 length: 15 amino acids. The CDR3 loop is CASSFSGGGSGELFF. The CDR3 region has the DNA TGTGCCAGCAGTTTTAGCGGGGGCGGTAGCGGGGAGCTGTTTTTT.

The rearrangement links TRBV21-1 to TRBJ2-3; the table's D call, TRBD2, was not checked against the DNA. TRBV21-1 is deemed a pseudogene. The CDR3 has 18 residues. The DNA for the CDR3 is TGTGCCAGCAGCCAAACTAGCGGGGGGGTCCTCTTGACAGATACGCAGTATTTT. This codes for CASSQTSGGVLLTDTQYF.